The rows below give T cell receptor beta chains drawn from one sample of a study of technical replicates of blood from several donors. Here immunoSEQ multiplex PCR was the method, and the copy in TCRdb shows in-frame clones only, minus some. The sample consists of tens of thousands of clones, approximately 93% of them appearing once. What was sequenced was T cells isolated from PBMCs. The receptors derive from a human donor in good health. The CDR3 runs from the conserved cysteine through the conserved F or W. The order of the fields is CDR3 length, D gene, V gene, clone size, J gene, CDR3 protein, CDR3 DNA. D genes are given only for firm matches. The size field is filled for only some rows; it gives once, few, many or a size class.

cdr3_length: 18; d_call: TRBD2; v_call: TRBV4-2; clone_size: NA; j_call: TRBJ2-3; cdr3_aa: CASSQDPAGGTSTDTQYF; cdr3_nt: TGTGCCAGCAGCCAAGACCCAGCGGGGGGGACTAGCACAGATACGCAGTATTTT
cdr3_length: 16; d_call: TRBD1; v_call: TRBV2; clone_size: NA; j_call: TRBJ1-5; cdr3_aa: CASRKQTGAGNQPQHF; cdr3_nt: TGTGCCAGCAGGAAACAGACAGGGGCGGGCAATCAGCCCCAGCATTTT
cdr3_length: 14; d_call: TRBD2; v_call: TRBV10-3; clone_size: NA; j_call: TRBJ2-7; cdr3_aa: CAISLAGPFYEQYF; cdr3_nt: TGTGCCATCAGTCTAGCGGGACCTTTCTACGAGCAGTACTTC
cdr3_length: 12; d_call: NA; v_call: TRBV2; clone_size: NA; j_call: TRBJ1-4; cdr3_aa: CASTSTNEKLFF; cdr3_nt: TGTGCCAGCACTAGCACTAATGAAAAACTGTTTTTT
cdr3_length: 18; d_call: NA; v_call: TRBV4-1; clone_size: NA; j_call: TRBJ1-6; cdr3_aa: CASSQEIRVISYNSPLHF; cdr3_nt: TGCGCCAGCAGCCAAGAAATCAGGGTAATTTCCTATAATTCACCCCTCCACTTT
cdr3_length: 17; d_call: NA; v_call: TRBV5-1; clone_size: NA; j_call: TRBJ2-1; cdr3_aa: CASSLNGEPYTYNEQFF; cdr3_nt: TGCGCCAGCAGCTTGAATGGGGAGCCCTATACCTACAATGAGCAGTTCTTC
cdr3_length: 13; d_call: TRBD1; v_call: TRBV5-4; clone_size: few; j_call: TRBJ1-1; cdr3_aa: CASSLRQGDEAFF; cdr3_nt: TGTGCCAGCAGCTTGCGACAGGGCGATGAAGCTTTCTTT
cdr3_length: 14; d_call: NA; v_call: TRBV9; clone_size: NA; j_call: TRBJ2-7; cdr3_aa: CASSVAPADYEQYF; cdr3_nt: TGTGCCAGCAGCGTAGCGCCAGCGGATTACGAGCAGTACTTC
cdr3_length: 14; d_call: NA; v_call: TRBV5-1; clone_size: NA; j_call: TRBJ1-2; cdr3_aa: CASSLAGRDYGYTF; cdr3_nt: TGCGCCAGCAGCTTGGCCGGCAGGGACTATGGCTACACCTTC
cdr3_length: 15; d_call: TRBD1; v_call: TRBV7-8; clone_size: NA; j_call: TRBJ2-1; cdr3_aa: CASSHTPLGGVEQFF; cdr3_nt: TGTGCCAGCAGCCATACCCCGCTAGGGGGCGTTGAGCAGTTCTTC
cdr3_length: 15; d_call: TRBD2; v_call: TRBV5-4; clone_size: NA; j_call: TRBJ2-1; cdr3_aa: CASSGLAGGFNEQFF; cdr3_nt: TGTGCCAGCAGCGGCCTAGCGGGGGGCTTTAATGAGCAGTTCTTC